Listed here are 23 T cell receptor beta chains from one sample, sequenced in a study of T-cell memory formation after mild COVID-19. TCRdb re-called the 5' RACE reads through MiXCR, storing one row per CDR3 protein. The sample lists about 200,000 distinct CDR3 sequences; roughly 17% were seen once. The sequenced sample consisted of PBMCs or a T cell subset sorted from them (not recorded which). These receptors came from an adult woman who had mild COVID-19 (a few samples of this study predate the infection). Cell type and time point are not known.

The chain links TRBV9 to TRBJ2-2, with TRBD1 as a possible D gene (6 bases). There are 15 residues in the CDR3. Trimming removed 0 bases at V and 6 bases at J, with 12 bases between. Germline V lookup: CDR1 SGDLS, CDR2 YYNGEE. Written as DNA, the CDR3 is TGTGCCAGCAGCGTAGTAGGGGGTGGTCCCGGGGAGCTGTTTTTT. Translating gives CASSVVGGGPGELFF.

This clonotype was seen a few times. This CDR3 reads CASRAGLHEQYF. The CDR3, as DNA: TGTGCCAGCAGGGCAGGGCTCCACGAGCAGTACTTC. The chain recombines TRBV5-5 with TRBJ2-7; possibly TRBD1 for D (5 bases). This CDR3 region has 12 residues. The V and J ends lost 5 bases and 5 bases respectively, with 11 bases between them. The germline gives CDR1 SGHKS, CDR2 YYEKEE (reference sequence).

The CDR3 DNA follows: TGTGCCAGCAGCCAAGTCGGGTATGGCGTCCTCAATGAGCAGTTCTTC. It yields the protein CASSQVGYGVLNEQFF. The chain couples TRBV4-2 to TRBJ2-1, with D unclear. Per the germline V gene, CDR1 is LGHNA and CDR2 is YNFKEQ. Trimming took off 1 base at V and 6 bases at J, with 16 bases between the two ends. CDR3 length: 16 residues.

J is TRBJ1-2 and V is TRBV3-1; no clear D gene. The V gene lost 4 bases and the J gene lost 6 bases, with 12 bases spanning the gap. Germline V gene lookup returns CDR1 LGHDT and CDR2 YNNKEL (reference sequence). This CDR3 region has 13 residues. In DNA, the CDR3 is TGTGCCAGCAGCCGCGGCCCACCCCATGGCTACACCTTC. Its translation is CASSRGPPHGYTF.

This clonotype was seen ten or more times. The chain joins TRBV7-9 to TRBJ2-1, with 13 bases matching TRBD2. The V gene's germline CDR1 is SEHNR and CDR2 FQNEAQ (reference sequence). CDR3 length: 15 amino acids. The trim removed 5 bases at V and 6 bases at J, leaving 4 bases unmatched. CDR3 DNA sequence: TGTGCCAGCAGCCCTGGACTAGCGGGAGTCAATGAGCAGTTCTTC. This gives the protein CASSPGLAGVNEQFF.

This clonotype was seen many times. The genes are TRBV24-1 and TRBJ2-1; TRBD2 might be the D (5 bases). Germline V gene sequence: CDR1 KGHDR, CDR2 SFDVKD. The CDR3 runs to 13 residues. V was trimmed by 4 bases and J by 16 bases, leaving 19 bases between them. The CDR3 is CATSDSDSIVRFF. In DNA form, the CDR3 reads TGTGCCACCAGTGACTCGGACTCGATCGTGCGTTTCTTC.

This clonotype was detected a few times. The gene calls are TRBV7-9 and TRBJ1-1; D is ambiguous. The CDR3 is 15 amino acids. V lost 5 bases, J lost 0 bases, and 13 bases lay in between. CDR1 is SEHNR and CDR2 is FQNEAQ in the germline V gene (reference sequence). CDR3 in DNA: TGTGCCAGCAGCCACGGTGGAATAATGAACACTGAAGCTTTCTTT. Its protein is CASSHGGIMNTEAFF. Variable domain in full (rest from reference TRBV7-9 and TRBJ1-1): DTGVSQNPRHKITKRGQNVTFRCDPISEHNRLYWYRQTLGQGPEFLTYFQNEAQLEKSRLLSDRFSAERPKGSFSTLEIQRTEQGDSAMYLCASSHGGIMNTEAFFGQGTRLTVV.

This clonotype was seen a handful of times. The chain carries TRBV12-3 or TRBV12-4 and TRBJ2-1; a possible D gene is TRBD2 (6 bases). Trimming left V 7 bases short and J 5 bases short, with 12 bases between. This CDR3 comprises 13 residues. The CDR3 bases are TGTGCCAGCAAGAGAGCGGGTAACAATGAGCAGTTCTTC. This codes for CASKRAGNNEQFF.

V is TRBV7-9 and J is TRBJ1-1; tentatively, D is TRBD1 (6 bases). V dropped 1 base and J dropped 5 bases, with 17 bases sitting between them. Germline values: CDR1 SEHNR, CDR2 FQNEAQ (reference sequence). The CDR3 totals 16 residues. The DNA for the CDR3 is TGTGCCAGCAGCTTAGAATGGGCAGGGAGGGGGACTGAAGCTTTCTTT. This encodes CASSLEWAGRGTEAFF.

This sequence joins TRBV16 and TRBJ1-1; possible D gene TRBD1, 6 bases. Germline CDR1 is KGHSY and CDR2 is FQNENV. The V end was cut by 6 bases, the J end by 4 bases, with 12 bases between. The CDR3 extends over 13 amino acids. The CDR3 protein is CASSLSGVTEAFF. The CDR3 DNA reads TGTGCCAGCAGTCTTTCAGGGGTCACTGAAGCTTTCTTT.

This chain joins TRBV20-1 and TRBJ1-1, with D uncertain. Trimming shortened V by 5 bases and J by 7 bases, and 14 bases separated the two germline ends. Germline-derived CDR1 and CDR2 are DFQATT and SNEGSKA (reference sequence). This CDR3 is built from 12 residues. CDR3 coding DNA: TGCAGTGCTCTTAAGCCGGGAGTTGAAGCTTTCTTT. It translates to CSALKPGVEAFF.

This clonotype was picked up many times. V usage is TRBV7-3 and J usage is TRBJ1-2; 10 nucleotides line up with TRBD1. The germline V gene encodes CDR1 SGHTA and CDR2 FQGTGA. Unmatched junction bases numbered 8, after V lost 6 bases and J lost 7 bases. This CDR3 has 14 amino acids. The DNA for the CDR3 is TGTGCCAGCAGTTTGACAGGGGGCGGTGCTGGCTACACCTTC. It yields the protein CASSLTGGGAGYTF.

This clonotype has at least ten counts. The chain joins TRBV2 to TRBJ2-7; D is perhaps TRBD1 or TRBD2 (6 bases each). Per the germline V gene, CDR1 is SNHLY and CDR2 is FYNNEI. The CDR3 extends over 13 amino acids. Between the trimmed V and J ends, which lost 4 bases and 7 bases, there was a span of 14 bases. CDR3 bases: TGTGCCAGCAGTGGTATGGGGGGCTGGGAGCAGTACTTC. The encoded protein is CASSGMGGWEQYF.

This clonotype was seen a single time. This chain uses TRBV7-2 with TRBJ1-1, with 8 bases that match TRBD1. Germline lookup yields CDR1 SGHTA and CDR2 FQGNSA. The V and J ends lost 2 bases and 3 bases, in that order; junction bases with no gene match: 5. This CDR3 spans 15 amino acids. CDR3 in DNA: TGTGCCAGCAGCTTAAACGGACAGGGACACACTGAAGCTTTCTTT. This gives the protein CASSLNGQGHTEAFF.

This clonotype turned up a few times. Here the CDR3 reads CASSLVRELNYGYTF. The CDR3 region has the DNA TGTGCCAGCAGCTTAGTCAGGGAGTTAAACTATGGCTACACCTTC. The J gene is TRBJ1-2, the V gene TRBV7-2; D perhaps matches TRBD1 (5 bases). The germline V gene encodes CDR1 SGHTA and CDR2 FQGNSA. This CDR3 has 15 residues. V gave up 1 base and J gave up 2 bases, with 11 bases separating them.

This clonotype has a handful of counts. The chain combines TRBV5-1 with TRBJ1-2; TRBD1 agrees at 11 bases. The length of the CDR3 is 14 residues. Germline V CDR1 and CDR2: SGHRS, YFSETQ. V was clipped by 4 bases and J by 8 bases; unmatched bases: 7. The CDR3 protein is CASSERDRGDGYTF. CDR3 coding DNA: TGCGCCAGCAGCGAACGGGACAGGGGGGACGGCTACACCTTC.

This chain links TRBV27 with TRBJ2-7, with D possibly being TRBD1 (7 bases). The CDR3 totals 15 residues. The ends were cut back, 6 bases at V and 1 base at J, with 16 bases in the middle. Looked up from germline, CDR1 is MNHEY and CDR2 is SMNVEV (reference sequence). The CDR3 region has the DNA TGTGCCAGCAGCCTCATCAGGGGGGCTTCCTACGAGCAGTACTTC. It yields the protein CASSLIRGASYEQYF.

The rearrangement uses TRBV25-1 and TRBJ1-1, with a weak D call TRBD1 (5 bases). The CDR3 spans 13 residues. The germline V and J ends were trimmed by 1 base and 10 bases, with 13 bases remaining between them. Looked up from germline, CDR1 is MGHDK and CDR2 is SYGVNS. CDR3 sequence: CASSEFVRGAAFF. As DNA, the CDR3 is TGTGCCAGCAGTGAATTCGTAAGGGGTGCAGCTTTCTTT.

This clonotype was recorded at least ten times. This rearrangement joins TRBV4-1 to TRBJ2-3; D is tentatively TRBD1 or TRBD2 (6 bases each). The ends were cut back, 4 bases at V and 5 bases at J, with 16 bases in the middle. This CDR3 has 15 residues. CDR1 is MGHRA, CDR2 YSYEKL, per germline. This CDR3 reads CASSLGGHVGDTQYF. CDR3 in DNA: TGCGCCAGCAGCCTTGGGGGGCATGTAGGAGATACGCAGTATTTT.

This clonotype was seen a handful of times. V gene TRBV11-2 combines with J gene TRBJ2-1; perhaps TRBD2 as D (6 bases). The germline V gene has CDR1 SGHAT and CDR2 FQNNGV. V lost 5 bases and J lost 6, with 20 bases in between. This CDR3 spans 16 amino acids. CDR3 DNA sequence: TGTGCCAGCAGCCCAATTAGGGGACTTCGTCTCAATGAGCAGTTCTTC. Protein sequence: CASSPIRGLRLNEQFF.

The rearrangement uses TRBV12-3 or TRBV12-4 and TRBJ1-1; weak D call: TRBD1 (6 bases). V lost 5 bases and J 4 bases, leaving 14 bases between the germline ends. This CDR3 has 14 amino acids. In DNA, the CDR3 is TGTGCCAGCAGTGTTAACAGGGTAACCACTGAAGCTTTCTTT. Residues: CASSVNRVTTEAFF.

This clonotype was picked up many times. The rearrangement uses TRBV2 and TRBJ2-1, with TRBD2 identical over 9 bases. This CDR3 spans 15 amino acids. CDR1 SNHLY and CDR2 FYNNEI come from the germline V gene. With 4 bases clipped from V and 8 bases from J, the junction kept 9 bases outside the gene matches. The CDR3 loop reads CASSAGPGLADEQFF. The CDR3 DNA is TGTGCCAGCAGTGCCGGGCCGGGACTAGCAGATGAGCAGTTCTTC.

The V gene is TRBV12-3 or TRBV12-4, the J gene TRBJ2-1; 8 bases map to TRBD1. The CDR3 runs 16 residues. The junction had 10 bases not matched to a gene; V was cut back by 6 bases and J by 3 bases. The CDR3 sequence: CASSYQTGGIYNEQFF. CDR3 nucleotides: TGTGCCAGCAGCTATCAAACAGGGGGAATCTACAATGAGCAGTTCTTC.